These T cell receptor beta chains were read from a single sample in a study of CD8+CD57+ T cells in acquired aplastic anemia. TCRdb reprocessed the reads with MiXCR, giving one entry per CDR3 protein. The sample has more than 150,000 distinct CDR3 sequences; under 70% are singletons. The sequencing input was sorted CD4+, CD8+, or CD8+CD57+ T cells (not recorded which) from PBMCs. Receptors were obtained from a human donor with severe aplastic anemia or a healthy control (not recorded which). Both conserved end residues are trimmed from each CDR3.

TRBV25-1,13,ASSGHRGFTDEQY
TRBV7-6,11,ASSLVVGETQY
TRBV25-1,14,ASSDNRGMNTGELF
TRBV25-1,12,ASGDPLSQETQY
TRBV6-5,12,ASSTGTVVAEAF
TRBV7-8,10,ASSGGDYGYT
TRBV28,11,ASSSGQGPEAF
TRBV19,10,ASSHQGRELF
TRBV5-1,11,ASSLSGSGELF
TRBV7-8,12,ASSLAAQGGSYT
TRBV7-6,12,ASSLAADSYEQY
TRBV15,12,ATSRSAQGYEQY
TRBV15,15,ATSRDSGTRLTGELF
TRBV7-2,12,ASSLVGETGELF
TRBV19,12,ASSAGTALSPLH
TRBV7-3,13,ASREAENMNTEAF
TRBV2,11,ASSRPYNSPLH
TRBV7-9,13,ASSLGTGRTDTQY
TRBV10-3,12,AISEASDGDTQY
TRBV24-1,13,ATSDPTASNQPQH
TRBV2,14,ASTLGGTSSQETQY
TRBV20-1,15,SARNPNQNQGAYEQY
TRBV7-9,11,ASSGREADTQY
TRBV24-1,13,ATSDRGRGNQPQH
TRBV10-3,11,AITDPTNYGYT
TRBV12-3/TRBV12-4,12,ASSFGTGDETQY
TRBV10-1,11,ASSEGATGELF
TRBV9,10,ASSLVEGGYT
TRBV6-5,12,ASSGPGQDYEQY
TRBV13,12,ASSRLGQTYEQY
TRBV12-3/TRBV12-4,12,ASSLVGVNTEAF
TRBV24-1,12,ASSTQQGAGEQY
TRBV20-1,14,SARDRTSGGAGELF
TRBV10-3,10,ACVDDYNEQF
TRBV20-1,15,SAPPGAGGFYQETQY
TRBV20-1,11,SGLAWSTDTQY
TRBV7-9,11,ASSQGGVGGYT
TRBV2,13,ASTMGLAGADTQY
TRBV6-4,15,ASSDNLCRELQQPQH
TRBV7-9,15,ASSSPFQREWGETQY
TRBV19,12,ASSNRGGNTEAF
TRBV7-6,13,ASSLAGGERYEQY
TRBV7-6,13,ASSFGTGAGQPQH
TRBV28,11,ASSPVRYTEAF
TRBV7-9,12,ASSSTTGITEAF
TRBV6-6,11,ASSESGGSEAF
TRBV5-6,12,ASSPGGRGYEQY
TRBV19,13,ASSIGQGAEDTQY
TRBV7-9,11,ASSRGGADTQY
TRBV15,13,ATSGDRGQTDTQY